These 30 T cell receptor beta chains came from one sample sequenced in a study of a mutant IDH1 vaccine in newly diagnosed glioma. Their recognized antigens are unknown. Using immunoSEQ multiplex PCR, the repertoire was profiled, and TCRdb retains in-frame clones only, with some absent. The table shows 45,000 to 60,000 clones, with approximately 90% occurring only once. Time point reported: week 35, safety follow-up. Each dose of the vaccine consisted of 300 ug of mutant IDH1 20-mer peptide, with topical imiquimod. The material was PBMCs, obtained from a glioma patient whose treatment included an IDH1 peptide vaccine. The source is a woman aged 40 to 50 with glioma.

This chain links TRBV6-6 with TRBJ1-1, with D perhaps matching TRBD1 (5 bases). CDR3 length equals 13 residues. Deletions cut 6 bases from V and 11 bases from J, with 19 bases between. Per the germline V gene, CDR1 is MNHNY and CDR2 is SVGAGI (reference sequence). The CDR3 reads CASRTGTELYAFF. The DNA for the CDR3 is TGTGCCAGCAGAACCGGGACGGAGCTGTACGCTTTCTTT.

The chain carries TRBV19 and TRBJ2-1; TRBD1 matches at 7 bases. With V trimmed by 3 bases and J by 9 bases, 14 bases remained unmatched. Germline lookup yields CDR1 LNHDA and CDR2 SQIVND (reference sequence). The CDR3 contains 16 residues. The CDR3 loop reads CASSMPRDRGLGEQFF. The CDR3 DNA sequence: TGTGCCAGTAGTATGCCCCGGGACAGAGGGTTGGGTGAGCAGTTCTTC.

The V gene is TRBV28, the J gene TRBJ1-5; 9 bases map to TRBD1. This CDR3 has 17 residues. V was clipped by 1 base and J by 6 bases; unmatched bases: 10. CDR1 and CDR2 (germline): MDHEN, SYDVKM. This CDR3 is CASSLFAGTGRSQPQHF. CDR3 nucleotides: TGTGCCAGCAGTTTATTCGCTGGGACAGGGAGGAGTCAGCCCCAGCATTTT. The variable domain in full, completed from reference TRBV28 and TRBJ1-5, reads DVKVTQSSRYLVKRTGEKVFLECVQDMDHENMFWYRQDPGLGLRLIYFSYDVKMKEKGDIPEGYSVSREKKERFSLILESASTNQTSMYLCASSLFAGTGRSQPQHFGDGTRLSIL.

The CDR3 region is CASTKDSPYEQYF. DNA of the CDR3: TGTGCCAGCACCAAGGACAGTCCCTACGAGCAGTACTTC. The chain recombines TRBV6-6 with TRBJ2-7; perhaps TRBD1 as D (6 bases). V lost 7 bases and J 2 bases, leaving 12 bases between the germline ends. The CDR3 totals 13 residues. Germline lookup yields CDR1 MNHNY and CDR2 SVGAGI (reference sequence).

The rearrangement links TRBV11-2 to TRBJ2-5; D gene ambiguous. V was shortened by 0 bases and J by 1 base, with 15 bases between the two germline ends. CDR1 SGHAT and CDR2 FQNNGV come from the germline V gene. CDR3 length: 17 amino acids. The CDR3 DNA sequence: TGTGCCAGCAGCTTAGATAGGGTTTGGGGTTCCCAAGAGACCCAGTACTTC. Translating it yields CASSLDRVWGSQETQYF.

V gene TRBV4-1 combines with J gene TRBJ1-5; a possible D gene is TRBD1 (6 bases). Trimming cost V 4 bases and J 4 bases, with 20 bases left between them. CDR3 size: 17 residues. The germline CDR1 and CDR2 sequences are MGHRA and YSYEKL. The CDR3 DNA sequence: TGCGCCAGCAGCCCACATCCCCCGGGGAGGGGGAATCAGCCCCAGCATTTT. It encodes CASSPHPPGRGNQPQHF.

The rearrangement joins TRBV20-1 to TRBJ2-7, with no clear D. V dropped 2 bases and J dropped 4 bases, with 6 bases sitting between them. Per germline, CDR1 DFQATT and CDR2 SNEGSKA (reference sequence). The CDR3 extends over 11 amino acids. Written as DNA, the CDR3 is TGCAGTGCTAGACACCAGTACGAGCAGTACTTC. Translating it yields CSARHQYEQYF.

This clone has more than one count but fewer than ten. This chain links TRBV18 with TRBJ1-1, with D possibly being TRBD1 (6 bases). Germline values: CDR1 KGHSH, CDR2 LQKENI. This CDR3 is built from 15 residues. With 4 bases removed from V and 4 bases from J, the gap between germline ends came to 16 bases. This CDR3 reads CASSQARGASTEAFF. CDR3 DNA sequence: TGTGCCAGCTCACAAGCACGGGGGGCGAGCACTGAAGCTTTCTTT.

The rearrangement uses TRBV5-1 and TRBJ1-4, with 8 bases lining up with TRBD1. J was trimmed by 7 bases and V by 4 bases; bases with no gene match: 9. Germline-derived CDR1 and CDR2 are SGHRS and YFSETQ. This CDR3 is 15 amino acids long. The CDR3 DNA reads TGCGCCAGCAGCCTGAATGGACAGGGTATTGAAAAACTGTTTTTT. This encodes CASSLNGQGIEKLFF.

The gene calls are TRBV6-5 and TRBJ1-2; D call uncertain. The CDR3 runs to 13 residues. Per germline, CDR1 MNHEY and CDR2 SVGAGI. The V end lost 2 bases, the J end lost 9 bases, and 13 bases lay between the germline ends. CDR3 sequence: CASSYDRGVSYTF. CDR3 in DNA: TGTGCCAGCAGTTACGACCGCGGGGTGAGCTACACCTTC.

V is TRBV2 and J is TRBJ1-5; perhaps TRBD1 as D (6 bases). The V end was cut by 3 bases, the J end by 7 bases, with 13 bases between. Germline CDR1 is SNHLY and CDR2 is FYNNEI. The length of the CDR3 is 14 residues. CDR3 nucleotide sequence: TGTGCCAGCAGTGACAGGGGCATCATCCAGCCCCAGCATTTT. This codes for CASSDRGIIQPQHF.

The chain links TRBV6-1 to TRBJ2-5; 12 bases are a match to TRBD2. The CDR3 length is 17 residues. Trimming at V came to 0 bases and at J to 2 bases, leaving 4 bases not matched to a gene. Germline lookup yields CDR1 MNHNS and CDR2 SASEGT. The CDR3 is CASSEAFLAGGQETQYF. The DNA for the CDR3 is TGTGCCAGCAGTGAAGCTTTTCTAGCGGGAGGGCAAGAGACCCAGTACTTC.

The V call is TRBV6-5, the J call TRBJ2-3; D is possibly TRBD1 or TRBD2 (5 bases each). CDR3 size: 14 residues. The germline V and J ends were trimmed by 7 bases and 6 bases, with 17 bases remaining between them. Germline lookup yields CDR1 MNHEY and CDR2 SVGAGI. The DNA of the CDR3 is TGTGCCAGCAAGATCGGGGCTGTAGGGGATACGCAGTATTTT. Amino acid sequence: CASKIGAVGDTQYF.

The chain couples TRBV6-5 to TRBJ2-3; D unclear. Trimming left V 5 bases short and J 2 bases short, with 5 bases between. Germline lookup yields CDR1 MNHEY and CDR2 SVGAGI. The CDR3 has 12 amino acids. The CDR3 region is CASSTTTDTQYF. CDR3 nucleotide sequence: TGTGCCAGCAGTACAACCACAGATACGCAGTATTTT.

CDR3 protein: CASSPWDRLYEQYF. The CDR3, as DNA: TGTGCCAGTAGTCCATGGGACAGGTTATACGAGCAGTACTTC. The chain carries TRBV19 and TRBJ2-7, with TRBD1 matching 8 bases. CDR3 length: 14 amino acids. Per the germline V gene, CDR1 is LNHDA and CDR2 is SQIVND (reference sequence). The trim removed 5 bases at V and 4 bases at J, leaving 7 bases unmatched.

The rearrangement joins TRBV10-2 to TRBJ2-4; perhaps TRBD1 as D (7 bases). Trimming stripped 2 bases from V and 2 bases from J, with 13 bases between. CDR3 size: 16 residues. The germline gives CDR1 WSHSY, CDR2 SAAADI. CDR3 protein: CASSEGGGATKNIQYF. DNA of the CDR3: TGCGCCAGCAGTGAGGGAGGGGGCGCCACCAAAAACATTCAGTACTTC.

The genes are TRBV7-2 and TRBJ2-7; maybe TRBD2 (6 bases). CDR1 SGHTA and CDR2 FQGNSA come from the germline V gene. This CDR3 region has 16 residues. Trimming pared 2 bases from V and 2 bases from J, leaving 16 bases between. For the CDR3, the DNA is TGTGCCAGCAGCTTAAACCGGGACTCTCTAACCTACGAGCAGTACTTC. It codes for CASSLNRDSLTYEQYF.

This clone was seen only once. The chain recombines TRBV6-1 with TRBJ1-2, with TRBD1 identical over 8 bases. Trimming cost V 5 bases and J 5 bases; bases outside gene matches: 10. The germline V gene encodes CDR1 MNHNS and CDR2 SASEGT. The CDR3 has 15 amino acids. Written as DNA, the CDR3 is TGTGCCAGCAGTACTGGACAGGGTCGATCGTATGGCTACACCTTC. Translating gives CASSTGQGRSYGYTF.

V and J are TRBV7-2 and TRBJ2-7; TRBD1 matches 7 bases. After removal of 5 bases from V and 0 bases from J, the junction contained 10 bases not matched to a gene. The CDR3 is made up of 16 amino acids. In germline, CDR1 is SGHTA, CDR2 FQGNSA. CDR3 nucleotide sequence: TGTGCCAGCAGCCTGTTTGGGACAGCGAGCTCCTACGAGCAGTACTTC. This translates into CASSLFGTASSYEQYF.

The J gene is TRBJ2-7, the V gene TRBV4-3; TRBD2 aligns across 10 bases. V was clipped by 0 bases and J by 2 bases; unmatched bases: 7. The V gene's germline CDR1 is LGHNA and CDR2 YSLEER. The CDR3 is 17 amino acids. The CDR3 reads CASSQDTLAGTTYEQYF. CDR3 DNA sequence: TGCGCCAGCAGCCAAGATACACTAGCGGGGACGACCTACGAGCAGTACTTC.

The DNA of the CDR3 is TGTGCCAGCAGCGGGGCAGGTACAGGTGAGACCCAGTACTTC. Its translation: CASSGAGTGETQYF. The chain carries TRBV5-5 and TRBJ2-5; D might be TRBD1 (5 bases). CDR3 length: 14 amino acids. Deletions cut 4 bases from V and 5 bases from J, with 15 bases between. Germline CDR1 is SGHKS and CDR2 is YYEKEE (reference sequence).

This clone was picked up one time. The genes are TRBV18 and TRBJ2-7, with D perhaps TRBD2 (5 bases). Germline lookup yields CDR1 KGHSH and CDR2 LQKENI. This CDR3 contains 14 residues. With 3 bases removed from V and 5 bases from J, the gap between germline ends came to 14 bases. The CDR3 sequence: CASSPGIAGDEQYF. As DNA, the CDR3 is TGTGCCAGCTCACCGGGCATCGCCGGGGACGAGCAGTACTTC.

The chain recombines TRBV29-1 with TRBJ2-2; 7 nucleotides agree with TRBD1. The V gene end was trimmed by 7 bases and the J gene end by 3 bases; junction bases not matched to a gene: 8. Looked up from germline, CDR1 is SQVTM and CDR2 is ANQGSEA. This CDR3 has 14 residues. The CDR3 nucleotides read TGCAGCGGCAGGACAGGAGTGCACACCGGGGAGCTGTTTTTT. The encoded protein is CSGRTGVHTGELFF.

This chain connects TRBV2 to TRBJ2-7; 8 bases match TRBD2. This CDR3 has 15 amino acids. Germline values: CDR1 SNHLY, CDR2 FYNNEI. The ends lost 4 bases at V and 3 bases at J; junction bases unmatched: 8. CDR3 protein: CASSVGGDSIYEQYF. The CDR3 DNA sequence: TGTGCCAGCAGTGTCGGGGGGGATAGCATCTACGAGCAGTACTTC.

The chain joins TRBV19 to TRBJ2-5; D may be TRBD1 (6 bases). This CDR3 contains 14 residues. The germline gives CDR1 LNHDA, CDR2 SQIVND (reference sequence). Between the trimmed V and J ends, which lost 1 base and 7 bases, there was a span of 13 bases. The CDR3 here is CASSIAAGALTQYF. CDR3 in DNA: TGTGCCAGTAGTATAGCCGCAGGGGCTTTGACCCAGTACTTC.

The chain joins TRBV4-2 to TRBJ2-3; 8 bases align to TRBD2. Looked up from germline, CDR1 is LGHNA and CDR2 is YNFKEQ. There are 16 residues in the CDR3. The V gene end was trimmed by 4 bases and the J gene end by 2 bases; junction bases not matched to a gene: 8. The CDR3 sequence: CASSLGRGGLTDTQYF. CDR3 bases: TGTGCCAGCAGCCTCGGTCGCGGGGGGCTCACAGATACGCAGTATTTT.

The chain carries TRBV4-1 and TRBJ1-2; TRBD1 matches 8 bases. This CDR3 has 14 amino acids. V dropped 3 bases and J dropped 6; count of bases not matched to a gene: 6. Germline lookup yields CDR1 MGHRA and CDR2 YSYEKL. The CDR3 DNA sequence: TGCGCCAGCAGCCAGACGACAGGGGTTGATGGCTACACCTTC. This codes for CASSQTTGVDGYTF.

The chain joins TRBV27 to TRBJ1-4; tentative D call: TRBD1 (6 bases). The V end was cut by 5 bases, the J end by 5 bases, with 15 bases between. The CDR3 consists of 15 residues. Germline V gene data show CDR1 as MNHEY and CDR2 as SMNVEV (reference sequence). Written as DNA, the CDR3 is TGTGCCAGCAGTCCCCGACAGGCCTCAAATGAAAAACTGTTTTTT. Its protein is CASSPRQASNEKLFF.

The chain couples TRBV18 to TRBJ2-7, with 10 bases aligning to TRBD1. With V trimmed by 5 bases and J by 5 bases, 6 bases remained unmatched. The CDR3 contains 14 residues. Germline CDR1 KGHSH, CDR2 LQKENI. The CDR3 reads CASSRLDRGHEQYF. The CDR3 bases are TGTGCCAGCTCAAGGCTCGACAGGGGGCACGAGCAGTACTTC.

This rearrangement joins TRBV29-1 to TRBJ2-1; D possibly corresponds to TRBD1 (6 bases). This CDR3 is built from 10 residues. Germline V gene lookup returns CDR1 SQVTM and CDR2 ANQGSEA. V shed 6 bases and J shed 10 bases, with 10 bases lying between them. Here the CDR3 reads CSVGGGEQFF. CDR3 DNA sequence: TGCAGCGTAGGGGGTGGAGAGCAGTTCTTC.